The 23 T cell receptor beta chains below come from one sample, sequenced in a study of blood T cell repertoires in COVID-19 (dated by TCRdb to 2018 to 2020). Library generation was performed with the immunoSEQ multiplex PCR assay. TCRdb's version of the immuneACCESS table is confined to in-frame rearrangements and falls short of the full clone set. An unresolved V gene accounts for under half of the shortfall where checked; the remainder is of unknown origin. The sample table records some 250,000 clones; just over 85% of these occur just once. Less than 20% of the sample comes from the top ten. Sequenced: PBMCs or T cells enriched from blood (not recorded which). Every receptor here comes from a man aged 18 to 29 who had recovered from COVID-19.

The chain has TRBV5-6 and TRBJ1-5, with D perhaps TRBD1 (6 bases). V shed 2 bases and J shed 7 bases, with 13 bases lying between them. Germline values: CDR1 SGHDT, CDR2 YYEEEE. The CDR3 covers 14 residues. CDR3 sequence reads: CASSLGGGGQPQHF. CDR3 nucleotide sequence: TGTGCCAGCAGCTTAGGGGGAGGGGGACAGCCCCAGCATTTT.

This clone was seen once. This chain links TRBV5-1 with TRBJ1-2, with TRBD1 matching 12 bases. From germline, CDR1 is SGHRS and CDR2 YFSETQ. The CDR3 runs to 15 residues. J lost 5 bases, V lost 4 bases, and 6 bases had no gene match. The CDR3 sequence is CASSPGTGGDYGYTF. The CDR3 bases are TGCGCCAGCAGCCCCGGGACAGGGGGCGATTATGGCTACACCTTC. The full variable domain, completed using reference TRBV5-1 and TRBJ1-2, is KAGVTQTPRYLIKTRGQQVTLSCSPISGHRSVSWYQQTPGQGLQFLFEYFSETQRNKGNFPGRFSGRQFSNSRSEMNVSTLELGDSALYLCASSPGTGGDYGYTFGSGTRLTVV.

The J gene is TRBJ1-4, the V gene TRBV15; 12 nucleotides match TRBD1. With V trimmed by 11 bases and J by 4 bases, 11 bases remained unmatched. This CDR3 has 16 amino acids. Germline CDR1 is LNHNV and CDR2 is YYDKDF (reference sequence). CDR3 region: CAVPGGQGAFNEKLFF. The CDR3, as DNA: TGTGCCGTGCCGGGGGGACAGGGGGCTTTTAATGAAAAACTGTTTTTT.

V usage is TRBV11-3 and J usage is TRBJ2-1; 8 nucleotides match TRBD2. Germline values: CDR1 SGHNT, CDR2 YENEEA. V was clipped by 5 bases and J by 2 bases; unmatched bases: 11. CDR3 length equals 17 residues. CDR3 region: CASSLLPGGGPYNEQFF. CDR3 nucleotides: TGTGCCAGCAGCCTACTTCCGGGGGGGGGCCCCTACAATGAGCAGTTCTTC.

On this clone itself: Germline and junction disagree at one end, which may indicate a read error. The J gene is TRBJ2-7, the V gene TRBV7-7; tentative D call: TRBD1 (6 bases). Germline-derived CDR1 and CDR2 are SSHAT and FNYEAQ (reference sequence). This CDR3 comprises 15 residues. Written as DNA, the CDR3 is TGTGCTAGCAGCTTATCGTCAGGGGAATGGGACGAGCAGTACTTC. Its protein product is CASSLSSGEWDEQYF.

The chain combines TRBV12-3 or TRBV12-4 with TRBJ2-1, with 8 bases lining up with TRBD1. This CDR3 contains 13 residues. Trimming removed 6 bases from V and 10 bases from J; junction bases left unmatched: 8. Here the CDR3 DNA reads TGTGCCAGCAGACAGACAGGGGTCGCGGAGCAGTTCTTC. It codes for CASRQTGVAEQFF.

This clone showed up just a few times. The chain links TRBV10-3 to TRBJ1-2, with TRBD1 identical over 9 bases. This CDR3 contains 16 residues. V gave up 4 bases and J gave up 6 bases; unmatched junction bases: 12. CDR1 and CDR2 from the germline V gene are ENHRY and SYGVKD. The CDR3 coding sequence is TGTGCCATCAGTGTTACCGGGACAGGGATCCCCCATGGCTACACCTTC. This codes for CAISVTGTGIPHGYTF.

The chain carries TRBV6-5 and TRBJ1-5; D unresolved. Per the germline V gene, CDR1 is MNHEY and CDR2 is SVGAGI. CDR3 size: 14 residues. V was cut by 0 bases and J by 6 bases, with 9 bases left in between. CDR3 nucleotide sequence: TGTGCCAGCAGTTACTCGAAGGGAGGTCAGCCCCAGCATTTT. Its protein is CASSYSKGGQPQHF.

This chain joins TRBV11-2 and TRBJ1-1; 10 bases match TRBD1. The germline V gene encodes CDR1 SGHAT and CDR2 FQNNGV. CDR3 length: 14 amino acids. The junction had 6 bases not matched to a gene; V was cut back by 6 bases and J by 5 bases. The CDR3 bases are TGTGCCAGCAGATTGGACAGGGGGTGGACTGAAGCTTTCTTT. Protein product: CASRLDRGWTEAFF.

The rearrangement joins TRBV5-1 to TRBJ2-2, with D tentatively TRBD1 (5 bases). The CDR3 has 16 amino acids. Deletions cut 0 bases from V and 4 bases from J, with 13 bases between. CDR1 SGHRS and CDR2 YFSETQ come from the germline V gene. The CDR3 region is CASSLGNTGSTGELFF. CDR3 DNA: TGCGCCAGCAGCTTGGGGAATACAGGATCCACCGGGGAGCTGTTTTTT.

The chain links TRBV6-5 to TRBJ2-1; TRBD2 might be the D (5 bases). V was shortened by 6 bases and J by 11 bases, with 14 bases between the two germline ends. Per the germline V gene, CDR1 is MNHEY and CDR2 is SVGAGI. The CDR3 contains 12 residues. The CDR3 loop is CASSIREGKQFF. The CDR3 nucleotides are TGTGCCAGCAGCATACGGGAAGGAAAGCAGTTCTTC.

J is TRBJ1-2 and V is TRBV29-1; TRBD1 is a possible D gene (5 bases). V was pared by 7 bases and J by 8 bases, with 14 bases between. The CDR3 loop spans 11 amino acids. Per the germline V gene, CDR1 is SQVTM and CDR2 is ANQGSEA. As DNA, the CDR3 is TGCAGCGCCAGGGAGGGGAGCGGCTACACCTTC. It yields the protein CSAREGSGYTF.

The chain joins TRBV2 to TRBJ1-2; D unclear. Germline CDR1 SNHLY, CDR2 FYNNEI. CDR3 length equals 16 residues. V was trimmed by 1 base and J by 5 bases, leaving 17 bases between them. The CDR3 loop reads CASSEGVTGNGYGYTF. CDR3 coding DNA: TGTGCCAGCAGTGAAGGGGTAACGGGGAATGGGTATGGCTACACCTTC. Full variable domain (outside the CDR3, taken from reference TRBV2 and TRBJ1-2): EPEVTQTPSHQVTQMGQEVILRCVPISNHLYFYWYRQILGQKVEFLVSFYNNEISEKSEIFDDQFSVERPDGSNFTLKIRSTKLEDSAMYFCASSEGVTGNGYGYTFGSGTRLTVV.

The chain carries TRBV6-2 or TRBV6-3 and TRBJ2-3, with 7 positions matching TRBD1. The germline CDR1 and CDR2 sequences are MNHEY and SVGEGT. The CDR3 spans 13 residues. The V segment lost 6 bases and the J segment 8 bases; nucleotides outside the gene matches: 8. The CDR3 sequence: CASSRTGDGTQYF. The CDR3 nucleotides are TGTGCCAGCAGCCGCACAGGGGATGGTACGCAGTATTTT.

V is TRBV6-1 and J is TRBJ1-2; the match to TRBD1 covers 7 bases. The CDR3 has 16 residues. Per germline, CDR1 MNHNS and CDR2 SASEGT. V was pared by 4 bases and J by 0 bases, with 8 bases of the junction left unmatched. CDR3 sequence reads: CASSATGTATNYGYTF. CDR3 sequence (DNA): TGTGCCAGCAGTGCAACCGGGACAGCAACTAACTATGGCTACACCTTC.

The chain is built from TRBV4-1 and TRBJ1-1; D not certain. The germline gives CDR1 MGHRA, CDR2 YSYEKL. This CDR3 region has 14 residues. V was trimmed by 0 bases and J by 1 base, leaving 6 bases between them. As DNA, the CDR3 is TGCGCCAGCAGCCAAGAAGGAGGGAACACTGAAGCTTTCTTT. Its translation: CASSQEGGNTEAFF.

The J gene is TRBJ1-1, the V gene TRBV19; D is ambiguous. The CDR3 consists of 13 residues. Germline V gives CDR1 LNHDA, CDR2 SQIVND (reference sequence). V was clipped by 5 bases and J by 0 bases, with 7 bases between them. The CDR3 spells CASSAYLNTEAFF. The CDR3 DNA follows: TGTGCCAGTAGTGCGTACTTGAACACTGAAGCTTTCTTT.

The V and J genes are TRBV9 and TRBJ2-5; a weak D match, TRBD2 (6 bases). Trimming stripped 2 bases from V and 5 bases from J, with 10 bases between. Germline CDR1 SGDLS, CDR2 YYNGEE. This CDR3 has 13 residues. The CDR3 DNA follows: TGTGCCAGCAGCGTCTGGGCGGGGGAGACCCAGTACTTC. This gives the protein CASSVWAGETQYF.

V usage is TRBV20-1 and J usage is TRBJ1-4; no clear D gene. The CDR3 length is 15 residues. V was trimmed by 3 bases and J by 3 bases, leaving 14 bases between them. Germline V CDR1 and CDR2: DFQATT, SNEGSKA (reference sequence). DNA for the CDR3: TGCAGTGCTAGTAACACCCCCGAACCTAATGAAAAACTGTTTTTT. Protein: CSASNTPEPNEKLFF.

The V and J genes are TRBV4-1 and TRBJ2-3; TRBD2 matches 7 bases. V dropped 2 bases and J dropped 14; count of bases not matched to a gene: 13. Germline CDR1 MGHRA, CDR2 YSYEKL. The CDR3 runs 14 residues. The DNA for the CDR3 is TGCGCCAGCAGCCAAACCTCACCGACTAGCCCAGCGTATTTT. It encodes CASSQTSPTSPAYF.

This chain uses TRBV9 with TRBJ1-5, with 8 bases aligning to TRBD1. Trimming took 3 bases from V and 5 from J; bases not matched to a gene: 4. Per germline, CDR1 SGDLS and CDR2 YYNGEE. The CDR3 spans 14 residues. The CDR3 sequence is CASSGGQGDQPQHF. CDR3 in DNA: TGTGCCAGCAGCGGAGGACAGGGTGATCAGCCCCAGCATTTT.

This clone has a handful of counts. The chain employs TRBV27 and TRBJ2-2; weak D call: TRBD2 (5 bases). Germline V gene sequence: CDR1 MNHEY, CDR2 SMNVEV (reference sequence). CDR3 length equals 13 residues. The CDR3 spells CAVEVSGTGELFF. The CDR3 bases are TGTGCGGTGGAGGTTTCGGGCACCGGGGAGCTGTTTTTT.

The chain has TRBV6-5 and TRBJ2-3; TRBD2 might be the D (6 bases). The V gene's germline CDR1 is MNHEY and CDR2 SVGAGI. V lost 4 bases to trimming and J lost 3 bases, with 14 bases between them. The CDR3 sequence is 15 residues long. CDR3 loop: CASSFQRARTDTQYF. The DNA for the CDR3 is TGTGCCAGCAGTTTTCAGCGGGCCCGTACAGATACGCAGTATTTT.